The source of this T cell receptor beta chain is a study of tumor-infiltrating lymphocytes in localized non-small cell lung cancer. The wider study: Patients included smokers and never-smokers with various histologies, some sampled after neoadjuvant chemotherapy. From each patient, both tumor and uninvolved lung, non-adjacent to tumor, were sampled. Study results and caveats: TCRbeta sequencing showed higher T cell infiltration in tumors than uninvolved lung. Available tissue quantity limited TCR sequencing to a patient subset.

Assay: immunoSEQ multiplex PCR; the TCRdb copy retains only in-frame clones and omits some. The sample lists roughly 13,000 clones; about 70% were seen once. Trimming took 3 bases from V and 2 from J, leaving 11 bases between them. Germline V gives CDR1 LGHNT, CDR2 FRNRAP. CDR3 size: 15 residues. A word on this clone: Its antigen is still unknown.

The source of this sequence is a human donor with non-small cell lung cancer. The gene calls are TRBV12-5 and TRBJ2-1; a weak D match, TRBD2 (5 bases). The sequenced sample was lung tumor tissue. The CDR3: CASGLGSGTYNEQFF. The DNA for the CDR3 is TGTGCTAGTGGTTTAGGATCGGGGACCTACAATGAGCAGTTCTTC. Filled out from reference TRBV12-5 and TRBJ2-1, the complete variable domain reads DARVTQTPRHKVTEMGQEVTMRCQPILGHNTVFWYRQTMMQGLELLAYFRNRAPLDDSGMPKDRFSAEMPDATLATLKIQPSEPRDSAVYFCASGLGSGTYNEQFFGPGTRLTVL.